The 27 T cell receptor beta chains listed next were all sequenced from one sample in a study of OX40 agonist ivuxolimab in advanced cancers. Data came from immunoSEQ multiplex PCR; TCRdb stores just in-frame clones and leaves some out. In the table there are around 80,000 clones, 82% of which are singletons. Sequencing was performed on CD4+ or CD8+ T cells sorted from blood, taken in a trial of the OX40 agonist ivuxolimab. These receptors were collected from an adult with an advanced solid tumor such as melanoma, head and neck, liver or kidney cancer.

The chain joins TRBV6-5 to TRBJ2-7, with D possibly being TRBD2 (5 bases). CDR3 size: 15 residues. CDR1 MNHEY and CDR2 SVGAGI come from the germline V gene. Trimming cost V 0 bases and J 2 bases, with 11 bases left between them. The CDR3 sequence is CASSYSRAGAYEQYF. CDR3 in DNA: TGTGCCAGCAGTTACTCAAGGGCCGGGGCCTACGAGCAGTACTTC.

This chain joins TRBV5-1 and TRBJ1-1; D gene uncertain. Germline V gene lookup returns CDR1 SGHRS and CDR2 YFSETQ. V was cut by 3 bases and J by 6 bases, with 12 bases left in between. The CDR3 runs 13 residues. The CDR3 DNA reads TGCGCCAGCAGCTCGGGAGGGTCCGCTGAAGCTTTCTTT. Translation: CASSSGGSAEAFF. Combining the CDR3 with reference TRBV5-1 and TRBJ1-1 gives the whole variable domain KAGVTQTPRYLIKTRGQQVTLSCSPISGHRSVSWYQQTPGQGLQFLFEYFSETQRNKGNFPGRFSGRQFSNSRSEMNVSTLELGDSALYLCASSSGGSAEAFFGQGTRLTVV.

The gene calls are TRBV5-1 and TRBJ2-3, with TRBD1 matching 11 bases. The ends lost 4 bases at V and 6 bases at J; junction bases unmatched: 7. In germline, CDR1 is SGHRS, CDR2 YFSETQ. The length of the CDR3 is 15 residues. The CDR3 here is CASSPRTGGIDTQYF. DNA of the CDR3: TGCGCCAGCAGCCCCCGGACAGGGGGCATCGATACGCAGTATTTT.

V gene TRBV7-2 combines with J gene TRBJ1-2, with 10 bases fitting TRBD1. V trimming: 0 bases; J trimming: 3 bases; junction bases outside the gene matches: 4. Germline loops: CDR1 SGHTA, CDR2 FQGNSA. The CDR3 is 16 amino acids. Here the CDR3 reads CASSLARTGGYYGYTF. In DNA, the CDR3 is TGTGCCAGCAGCTTAGCACGGACAGGGGGGTACTATGGCTACACCTTC.

V usage is TRBV7-2 and J usage is TRBJ2-2; TRBD1 might be the D (7 bases). Germline V gene sequence: CDR1 SGHTA, CDR2 FQGNSA. The CDR3 runs 16 residues. The ends were cut back, 1 base at V and 5 bases at J, with 14 bases in the middle. CDR3 sequence: CASSLEAGGITGELFF. In DNA, the CDR3 is TGTGCCAGCAGCTTAGAGGCAGGGGGGATTACCGGGGAGCTGTTTTTT.

The rearrangement links TRBV6-6 to TRBJ1-5, with D possibly matching TRBD1 (6 bases). Germline values: CDR1 MNHNY, CDR2 SVGAGI (reference sequence). The CDR3 extends over 14 amino acids. The germline V and J ends were trimmed by 2 bases and 2 bases, with 7 bases remaining between them. The CDR3 loop reads CASSYEGGNQPQHF. For the CDR3, the DNA is TGTGCCAGCAGTTACGAGGGGGGCAATCAGCCCCAGCATTTT.

The gene calls are TRBV9 and TRBJ2-1; the D gene is possibly TRBD1 (6 bases). Looked up from germline, CDR1 is SGDLS and CDR2 is YYNGEE. The CDR3 runs 16 residues. Trimming shortened V by 0 bases and J by 5 bases, and 15 bases separated the two germline ends. DNA for the CDR3: TGTGCCAGCAGCGTAGCTCTCCGGGACACAGACAATGAGCAGTTCTTC. This translates into CASSVALRDTDNEQFF.

The J gene is TRBJ1-1, the V gene TRBV29-1; no firm D call. The V end lost 3 bases, the J end lost 4 bases, and 15 bases lay between the germline ends. The CDR3 consists of 14 residues. From germline, CDR1 is SQVTM and CDR2 ANQGSEA. The CDR3 nucleotides are TGCAGCGTTGAGGGCTTTGTCTTTGGCACTGAAGCTTTCTTT. Translating it yields CSVEGFVFGTEAFF. Using reference TRBV29-1 and TRBJ1-1 for the parts outside the CDR3, the full variable domain is SAVISQKPSRDICQRGTSLTIQCQVDSQVTMMFWYRQQPGQSLTLIATANQGSEATYESGFVIDKFPISRPNLTFSTLTVSNMSPEDSSIYLCSVEGFVFGTEAFFGQGTRLTVV.

The chain recombines TRBV9 with TRBJ1-2, with D possibly matching TRBD1 (5 bases). Deletions cut 4 bases from V and 8 bases from J, with 15 bases between. The length of the CDR3 is 13 residues. Germline loops: CDR1 SGDLS, CDR2 YYNGEE. CDR3 sequence (DNA): TGTGCCAGCAGCCCTAGTGGTACAGGAGGCTACACCTTC. Its protein product is CASSPSGTGGYTF.

The chain is built from TRBV9 and TRBJ2-3; D is undetermined. Germline lookup yields CDR1 SGDLS and CDR2 YYNGEE. V was clipped by 2 bases and J by 6 bases, with 13 bases between them. The CDR3 extends over 14 amino acids. CDR3 sequence (DNA): TGTGCCAGCAGCGTGCCCGCCCTGGGGGATACGCAGTATTTT. Translated: CASSVPALGDTQYF.

The rearrangement joins TRBV2 to TRBJ2-3; TRBD2 might be the D (5 bases). V was trimmed by 6 bases and J by 3 bases, leaving 10 bases between them. The CDR3 length is 13 residues. CDR1 and CDR2 (germline): SNHLY, FYNNEI. The CDR3 here is CASRWEWTDTQYF. CDR3 DNA sequence: TGTGCCAGCAGGTGGGAGTGGACAGATACGCAGTATTTT. Variable domain in full (rest from reference TRBV2 and TRBJ2-3): EPEVTQTPSHQVTQMGQEVILRCVPISNHLYFYWYRQILGQKVEFLVSFYNNEISEKSEIFDDQFSVERPDGSNFTLKIRSTKLEDSAMYFCASRWEWTDTQYFGPGTRLTVL.

This chain links TRBV6-6 with TRBJ2-5; 9 positions match TRBD2. From germline, CDR1 is MNHNY and CDR2 SVGAGI (reference sequence). The CDR3 consists of 16 residues. With 5 bases clipped from V and 5 bases from J, the junction kept 12 bases outside the gene matches. CDR3: CASSPGGSGGGETQYF. The CDR3 DNA reads as TGTGCCAGCAGTCCCGGGGGTAGCGGGGGAGGGGAGACCCAGTACTTC.

This rearrangement joins TRBV6-1 to TRBJ2-1; no reliable D call. CDR1 and CDR2 from the germline V gene are MNHNS and SASEGT. This CDR3 has 17 residues. The V end was cut by 4 bases, the J end by 0 bases, with 16 bases between. CDR3 bases: TGTGCCAGCAGTGGTGGGTCCACCCTAAGCTCCTACAATGAGCAGTTCTTC. This sequence encodes CASSGGSTLSSYNEQFF.

The rearrangement links TRBV7-2 to TRBJ2-5; 11 bases align to TRBD2. The CDR3 spans 15 residues. Germline V lookup: CDR1 SGHTA, CDR2 FQGNSA. V trimming: 5 bases; J trimming: 5 bases; junction bases outside the gene matches: 7. The CDR3 DNA reads as TGTGCCAGCAGCCTTCCGACTAGCGGGGTGGAGACCCAGTACTTC. This gives the protein CASSLPTSGVETQYF.

The CDR3 DNA reads as TGTGCCAGCAGTGATCAGGGGGCATACACTGAAGCTTTCTTT. Amino acid sequence: CASSDQGAYTEAFF. This sequence joins TRBV2 and TRBJ1-1; 8 bases map to TRBD1. The CDR3 runs to 14 residues. Germline V gene data show CDR1 as SNHLY and CDR2 as FYNNEI. Trimming removed 3 bases from V and 3 bases from J; junction bases left unmatched: 3.

V usage is TRBV28 and J usage is TRBJ2-3; D not certain. The CDR3 covers 12 residues. Germline V CDR1 and CDR2: MDHEN, SYDVKM. Trimming took off 2 bases at V and 8 bases at J, with 8 bases between the two ends. The CDR3 bases are TGTGCCAGCAGTTTAACGCGGAGTACGCAGTATTTT. Translation: CASSLTRSTQYF.

The chain uses TRBV7-9 and TRBJ2-5; 9 bases map to TRBD1. The junction had 7 bases not matched to a gene; V was cut back by 4 bases and J by 4 bases. The CDR3 is 15 residues long. CDR1 and CDR2 (germline): SEHNR, FQNEAQ (reference sequence). This CDR3 is CASSSNRQGGETQYF. In nucleotides, the CDR3 is TGTGCCAGCAGCTCAAACCGACAGGGGGGAGAGACCCAGTACTTC.

V is TRBV5-1 and J is TRBJ1-2; D gene ambiguous. V was pared by 0 bases and J by 6 bases, with 12 bases between. The CDR3 totals 14 residues. Germline lookup yields CDR1 SGHRS and CDR2 YFSETQ. In DNA form, the CDR3 reads TGCGCCAGCAGCTTGGGATGGTGGAGGCATGGCTACACCTTC. Its translation is CASSLGWWRHGYTF.

The rearrangement uses TRBV9 and TRBJ2-1; D call uncertain. The V end was cut by 1 base, the J end by 9 bases, with 11 bases between. Germline CDR1 is SGDLS and CDR2 is YYNGEE. The CDR3 runs 13 residues. In DNA, the CDR3 is TGTGCCAGCAGCGTAACCGAGTTGAGTGAGCAGTTCTTC. Its protein product is CASSVTELSEQFF.

The chain carries TRBV6-4 and TRBJ1-4; no clear D. Trimming took 0 bases from V and 5 from J, leaving 13 bases between them. The germline CDR1 and CDR2 sequences are MRHNA and SNTAGT. The CDR3 is 16 amino acids. The CDR3 nucleotides are TGTGCCAGCAGTGACTCTGTCAAATGGAGGAATGAAAAACTGTTTTTT. The encoded protein is CASSDSVKWRNEKLFF.

This clone was found once. This chain joins TRBV28 and TRBJ1-2, with TRBD1 matching 11 bases. Germline V gives CDR1 MDHEN, CDR2 SYDVKM. The CDR3 is 16 amino acids. Unmatched junction bases numbered 12, after V lost 7 bases and J lost 5 bases. CDR3 loop: CASTQPGTGGSYGYTF. DNA of the CDR3: TGTGCCAGCACACAACCGGGGACAGGGGGATCTTATGGCTACACCTTC.

The CDR3 region has the DNA TGTGCCAGCAAATGGGGGTTCGCTAGCGGGGAGCAGTACTTC. Amino acids: CASKWGFASGEQYF. The rearrangement uses TRBV2 and TRBJ2-7; 8 nucleotides match TRBD2. Germline-derived CDR1 and CDR2 are SNHLY and FYNNEI. With 7 bases clipped from V and 7 bases from J, the junction kept 12 bases outside the gene matches. The CDR3 runs 14 residues.

The chain carries TRBV4-2 and TRBJ2-5; 7 positions match TRBD2. CDR1 and CDR2 from the germline V gene are LGHNA and YNFKEQ. The CDR3 spans 15 residues. The J segment lost 0 bases and the V segment lost 2 bases, leaving 3 bases of the junction unmatched. The CDR3 region is CASSQSRGDQETQYF. DNA for the CDR3: TGTGCCAGCAGCCAAAGTCGGGGGGACCAAGAGACCCAGTACTTC.

The rearrangement uses TRBV6-6 and TRBJ2-7, with TRBD2 matching over 7 bases. Germline assignment: CDR1 MNHNY and CDR2 SVGAGI (reference sequence). Trimming at V came to 4 bases and at J to 0 bases, leaving 6 bases not matched to a gene. The CDR3 consists of 15 residues. For the CDR3, the DNA is TGTGCCAGCAGTTTTCTAGCGGCGAGCTCCTACGAGCAGTACTTC. It codes for CASSFLAASSYEQYF.

In its sample, this clone was seen once. This chain joins TRBV18 and TRBJ2-7; 9 bases align to TRBD1. With 4 bases clipped from V and 4 bases from J, the junction kept 5 bases outside the gene matches. The CDR3 totals 14 residues. Germline-derived CDR1 and CDR2 are KGHSH and LQKENI. CDR3 protein: CASSLLQGAYEQYF. CDR3 DNA sequence: TGTGCCAGCTCACTTTTACAGGGGGCGTACGAGCAGTACTTC.

This clone was found once. The chain recombines TRBV5-1 with TRBJ2-5, with D unresolved. CDR1 is SGHRS, CDR2 YFSETQ, per germline. The CDR3 has 13 amino acids. Trimming took 2 bases from V and 5 from J, leaving 10 bases between them. As DNA, the CDR3 is TGCGCCAGCAGCTTTGGGGTTGAGGAGACCCAGTACTTC. Translated, it gives CASSFGVEETQYF.

The chain joins TRBV7-8 to TRBJ2-5; the match to TRBD1 covers 9 bases. CDR3 size: 14 residues. Germline V gene data show CDR1 as SGHVS and CDR2 as FQNEAQ. Trimming took 11 bases from V and 5 from J; bases not matched to a gene: 12. The CDR3 is CAYTGQGWSETQYF. CDR3 bases: TGTGCCTACACGGGACAGGGTTGGTCGGAGACCCAGTACTTC. Full variable domain (rest looked up from reference TRBV7-8 and TRBJ2-5): GAGVSQSPRYKVAKRGQDVALRCDPISGHVSLFWYQQALGQGPEFLTYFQNEAQLDKSGLPSDRFFAERPEGSVSTLKIQRTQQEDSAVYLCAYTGQGWSETQYFGPGTRLLVL.